This passage covers 10 T cell receptor beta chains from one sample sequenced in a study of vaccination and CD4 T cells after COVID-19. Scientists ran DNA taken from cultured CD4+ T cells through the Oncomine TCR Beta short-read assay for sequencing. Scientists extracted genomic DNA from CD4+ T cells grown in culture. TCRdb re-called the PCR reads with MiXCR, one entry per CDR3 protein. The sample lists 8,000 to 9,500 distinct CDR3 sequences; approximately 31% were seen once. Their specific antigens are unknown. Specified treatment: roughly 10-day PBMC culture with coronavirus spike peptide pools or control peptides (ViraFEST assay). CD4+ T cells that came from the unexposed donor were collected before the COVID-19 pandemic (2011-2018). Sequenced: CD4+ T cells from blood, cultured in vitro. The source is a human donor in good health.

The gene calls are TRBV9 and TRBJ2-5; D gene unclear. The CDR3 totals 13 residues. Trimming took off 2 bases at V and 1 base at J, with 6 bases between the two ends. CDR1 SGDLS and CDR2 YYNGEE come from the germline V gene. CDR3 region: CASSVLRQETQYF. CDR3 in DNA: TGTGCCAGCAGCGTCCTTCGCCAAGAGACCCAGTACTTC.

The genes are TRBV20-1 and TRBJ2-3, with TRBD2 matching over 8 bases. Germline lookup yields CDR1 DFQATT and CDR2 SNEGSKA (reference sequence). Unmatched junction bases numbered 15, after V lost 6 bases and J lost 4 bases. This CDR3 has 16 residues. In nucleotides, the CDR3 is TGCAGTGCCCCCAAGACGGGAGGGCCTAGGGCAGATACGCAGTATTTT. Protein: CSAPKTGGPRADTQYF.

The chain joins TRBV18 to TRBJ1-2, with a weak D call TRBD1 (6 bases). The ends were cut back, 6 bases at V and 7 bases at J, with 24 bases in the middle. This CDR3 spans 16 amino acids. Germline CDR1 is KGHSH and CDR2 is LQKENI. The CDR3 region has the DNA TGTGCCAGCTCTCCCAGAGCCGGTACAGGGATAGGTGGCTACACCTTC. Its protein product is CASSPRAGTGIGGYTF.

This chain joins TRBV6-7 and TRBJ2-3; no definite D call. TRBV6-7 is reported as an ORF; its role is uncertain. The ends were cut back, 7 bases at V and 6 bases at J, with 2 bases in the middle. This CDR3 region has 9 residues. CDR3 sequence: CASKDTQYF. The CDR3 DNA follows: TGTGCCAGCAAGGATACGCAGTATTTT.

Only a few counts were recorded for this clonotype. This sequence joins TRBV28 and TRBJ1-1, with TRBD1 as a possible D gene (5 bases). V was trimmed by 7 bases and J by 6 bases, leaving 9 bases between them. Germline lookup yields CDR1 MDHEN and CDR2 SYDVKM. The CDR3 sequence is 11 residues long. This CDR3 reads CASTQQAEAFF. Here the CDR3 DNA reads TGTGCCAGCACCCAACAGGCTGAAGCTTTCTTT.

Written as DNA, the CDR3 is TGTGCCAGCAGTTACTCGGGGACGGAGTATGGCTACACCTTC. Amino acids: CASSYSGTEYGYTF. This chain uses TRBV6-2 or TRBV6-3 with TRBJ1-2; TRBD1 might be the D (5 bases). The CDR3 spans 14 residues. Trimming took 0 bases from V and 5 from J, leaving 10 bases between them. The germline V gene has CDR1 MNHEY and CDR2 SVGEGT.

This clonotype was seen a few times. This chain joins TRBV6-2 or TRBV6-3 and TRBJ2-5; either TRBD1 or TRBD2 may fit D (5 bases each). CDR3 length equals 14 residues. The V and J ends lost 3 bases and 2 bases respectively, with 10 bases between them. CDR1 and CDR2 (germline): MNHEY, SVGEGT. The CDR3 nucleotides read TGTGCCAGCAGTTATCGTGGGGGACAAGAGACCCAGTACTTC. Its protein is CASSYRGGQETQYF.

As DNA, the CDR3 is TGTGCCAGCAGTTACTCCACAGGGAACTACGAGCAGTACTTC. Amino acids: CASSYSTGNYEQYF. The gene calls are TRBV6-5 and TRBJ2-7; maybe TRBD1 (6 bases). V was shortened by 0 bases and J by 3 bases, with 9 bases between the two germline ends. Germline V CDR1 and CDR2: MNHEY, SVGAGI. The CDR3 loop spans 14 amino acids.

The chain employs TRBV7-9 and TRBJ1-1, with D tentatively TRBD1 (5 bases). V gave up 5 bases and J gave up 6 bases, with 7 bases separating them. The CDR3 consists of 11 residues. Germline CDR1 SEHNR, CDR2 FQNEAQ (reference sequence). The CDR3 loop reads CASSTGPEAFF. In nucleotides, the CDR3 is TGTGCCAGCAGCACGGGGCCTGAAGCTTTCTTT.

The chain links TRBV20-1 to TRBJ1-5; tentatively, D is TRBD1 (6 bases). From germline, CDR1 is DFQATT and CDR2 SNEGSKA (reference sequence). The CDR3 is 16 residues long. Trimming took off 2 bases at V and 6 bases at J, with 20 bases between the two ends. Written as DNA, the CDR3 is TGCAGTGCTAGACGGGGGGGGGCGGGAGGAGGTCAGCCCCAGCATTTT. It encodes CSARRGGAGGGQPQHF.